This T cell receptor beta chain was documented in a study of cytomegalovirus exposure and HLA in healthy donors. Broader study findings: Published work reported that the classifier diagnosed cytomegalovirus status with high specificity and sensitivity. Testing in vitro showed a few CMV-associated chains specific for CMV antigens. In a later analysis, the majority of CMV-associated beta chains seemingly showed HLA restriction.

Worth noting for this clone: The antigen is unknown.

Donors had nominal health at sampling but likely had unrecorded immune exposures. With 60 Vbeta and 13 Jbeta primers, the PCR was carried out. Sequencing used immunoSEQ multiplex PCR; TCRdb keeps in-frame clones, though not all of them. Altogether 100,000 to 150,000 clones are present, 65% to 80% being singletons, with the ten largest covering roughly 3.9%. The CDR3 is made up of 14 amino acids. Germline lookup yields CDR1 MNHNS and CDR2 SASEGT. V lost 5 bases, J lost 4 bases, and 12 bases lay in between. The chain couples TRBV6-1 to TRBJ1-5; D might be TRBD1 (6 bases). Source material: PBMCs. This clonotype originated in a male donor in good health and CMV-seropositive. CDR3 sequence: CASSWGGGNQPQHF. CDR3 sequence (DNA): TGTGCCAGCAGTTGGGGGGGCGGGAATCAGCCCCAGCATTTT.